The sequence of this TCR beta chain was determined in a study of blood T cell repertoires in COVID-19. Across the study: Samples representing acute and convalescent COVID-19 were sourced from the United States, Italy and Spain. T cells, B-cell-depleted T cells, or PBMCs supplied cDNA or gDNA.

Patients of the Seattle cohort, enrolled during active infection, were followed longitudinally. The J segment lost 5 bases and the V segment lost 5 bases, leaving 13 bases of the junction unmatched. The CDR3 covers 16 residues. CDR1 is KGHSH, CDR2 LQKENI, per germline. Original processing notes: Using reference gene primer amplification, nucleated cell counts were estimated. TCRdb keeps only in-frame clones here, not all; method: immunoSEQ multiplex PCR. V and J calls and clone size come straight from that table; D and trimming were deduced from the DNA. The table includes approximately 440,000 clones, more than 70% detected once.

This receptor was taken from a woman aged 45-65 years with COVID-19, enrolled during active disease. Sequencing input: peripheral blood. The chain employs TRBV18 and TRBJ2-5; TRBD1 agrees at 8 bases. The CDR3 nucleotides read TGTGCCAGCTCATCAACAGGGGGACCGACGAGGGAGACCCAGTACTTC. Amino acids: CASSSTGGPTRETQYF.